The sample holds a few counts of the clone carrying this TCR beta chain. The antigen is not known. This specimen belongs to a study of cytomegalovirus exposure and HLA in healthy donors. The study's findings and limits: On later analysis, the bulk of CMV-associated TCR beta chains appeared to be HLA-restricted. Altogether, 150 to 200 TCR beta chains were recorded as cytomegalovirus-associated. CMV antigen specificity was confirmed in vitro for three CMV-associated chains.

Vbeta (60) and Jbeta (13) primers were used in the PCR. Produced via immunoSEQ multiplex PCR; TCRdb's table is partial and in-frame only. The sample carries about 98,000 clones, roughly two thirds recorded once. Germline loops: CDR1 MNHEY, CDR2 SMNVEV (reference sequence). The CDR3 has 14 amino acids. Material for sequencing was PBMCs. The chain is built from TRBV27 and TRBJ2-7, with 10 bases that match TRBD1. The TCR sequence derives from a man between 45 and 60 years old in good health and CMV-seronegative. The CDR3 sequence is CATRDRGTIREQYF. The CDR3 DNA is TGTGCGACTCGGGACAGGGGAACAATACGCGAGCAGTACTTC.